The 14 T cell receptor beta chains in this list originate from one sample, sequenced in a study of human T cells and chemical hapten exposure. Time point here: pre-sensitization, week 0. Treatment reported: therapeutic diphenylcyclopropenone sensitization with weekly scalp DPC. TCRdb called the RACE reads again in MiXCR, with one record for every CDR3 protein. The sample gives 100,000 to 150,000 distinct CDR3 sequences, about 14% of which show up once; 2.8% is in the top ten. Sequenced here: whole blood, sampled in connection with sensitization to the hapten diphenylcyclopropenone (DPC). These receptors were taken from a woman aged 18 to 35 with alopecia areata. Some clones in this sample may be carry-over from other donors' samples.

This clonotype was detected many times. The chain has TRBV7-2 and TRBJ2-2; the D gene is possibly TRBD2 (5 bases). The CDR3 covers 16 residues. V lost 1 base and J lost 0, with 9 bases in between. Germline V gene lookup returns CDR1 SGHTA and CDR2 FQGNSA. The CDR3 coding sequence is TGTGCCAGCAGCTTAGAAGGGAGCGCGAACACCGGGGAGCTGTTTTTT. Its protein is CASSLEGSANTGELFF.

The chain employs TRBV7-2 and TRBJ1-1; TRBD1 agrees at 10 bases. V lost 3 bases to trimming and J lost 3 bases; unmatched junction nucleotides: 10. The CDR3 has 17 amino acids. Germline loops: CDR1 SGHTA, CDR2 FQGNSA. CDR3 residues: CASSFDRGLFTDTEAFF. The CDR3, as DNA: TGTGCCAGCAGCTTTGACAGGGGGCTTTTTACGGACACTGAAGCTTTCTTT.

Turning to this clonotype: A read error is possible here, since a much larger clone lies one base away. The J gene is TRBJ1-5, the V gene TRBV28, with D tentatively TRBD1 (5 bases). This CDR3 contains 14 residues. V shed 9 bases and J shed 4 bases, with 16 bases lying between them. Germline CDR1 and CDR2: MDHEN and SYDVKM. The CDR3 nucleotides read TGTGCCAGTCACGACAGCTTTAGGAATCAGCCCCAGCATTTT. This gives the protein CASHDSFRNQPQHF.

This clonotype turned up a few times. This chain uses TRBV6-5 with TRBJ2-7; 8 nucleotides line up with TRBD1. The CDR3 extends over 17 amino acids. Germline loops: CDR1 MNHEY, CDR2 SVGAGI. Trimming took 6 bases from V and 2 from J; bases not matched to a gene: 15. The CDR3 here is CASRNFRGQGSTYEQYF. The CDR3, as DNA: TGTGCCAGCAGAAACTTCCGCGGACAGGGATCCACCTACGAGCAGTACTTC.

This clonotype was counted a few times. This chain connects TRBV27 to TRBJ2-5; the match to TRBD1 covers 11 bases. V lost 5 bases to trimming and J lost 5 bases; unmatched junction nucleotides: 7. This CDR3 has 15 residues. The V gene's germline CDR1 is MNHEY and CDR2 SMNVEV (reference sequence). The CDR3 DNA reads TGTGCCAGCAGTCCCGGGACAGGGGGATCGGAGACCCAGTACTTC. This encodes CASSPGTGGSETQYF.

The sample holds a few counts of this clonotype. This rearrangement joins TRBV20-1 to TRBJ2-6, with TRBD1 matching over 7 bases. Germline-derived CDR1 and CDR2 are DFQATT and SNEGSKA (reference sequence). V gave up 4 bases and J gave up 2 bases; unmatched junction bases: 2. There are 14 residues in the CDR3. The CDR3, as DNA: TGCAGTGCTAATACAGGGGCTGGGGCCAACGTCCTGACTTTC. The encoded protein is CSANTGAGANVLTF.

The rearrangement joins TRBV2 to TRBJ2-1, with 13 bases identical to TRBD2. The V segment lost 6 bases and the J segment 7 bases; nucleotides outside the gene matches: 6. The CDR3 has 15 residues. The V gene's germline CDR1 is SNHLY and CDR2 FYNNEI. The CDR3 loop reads CASRRTSGGLNEQFF. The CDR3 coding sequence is TGTGCCAGCAGGAGGACTAGCGGGGGATTGAATGAGCAGTTCTTC.

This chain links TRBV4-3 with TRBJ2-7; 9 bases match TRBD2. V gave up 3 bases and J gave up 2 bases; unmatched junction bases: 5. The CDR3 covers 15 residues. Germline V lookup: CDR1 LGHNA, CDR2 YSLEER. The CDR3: CASSQGLAAPYEQYF. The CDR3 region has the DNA TGCGCCAGCAGCCAGGGACTAGCCGCCCCCTACGAGCAGTACTTC.

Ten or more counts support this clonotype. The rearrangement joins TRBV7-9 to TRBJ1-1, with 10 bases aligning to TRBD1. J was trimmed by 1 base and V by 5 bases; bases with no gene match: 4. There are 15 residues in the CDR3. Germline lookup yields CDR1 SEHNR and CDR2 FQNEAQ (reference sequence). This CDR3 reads CASSPGQGTNTEAFF. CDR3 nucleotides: TGTGCCAGCAGCCCGGGACAGGGGACGAACACTGAAGCTTTCTTT.

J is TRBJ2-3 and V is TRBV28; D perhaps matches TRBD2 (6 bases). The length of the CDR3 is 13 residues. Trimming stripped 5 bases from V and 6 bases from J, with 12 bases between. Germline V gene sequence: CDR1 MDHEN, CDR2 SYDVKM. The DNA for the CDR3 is TGTGCCAGCAGTGATACTAGCTTGGATACGCAGTATTTT. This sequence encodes CASSDTSLDTQYF.

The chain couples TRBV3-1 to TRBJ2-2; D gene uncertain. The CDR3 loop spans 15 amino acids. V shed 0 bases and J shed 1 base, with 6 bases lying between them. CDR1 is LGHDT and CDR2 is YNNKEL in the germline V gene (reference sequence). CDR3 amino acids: CASSQDGRNTGELFF. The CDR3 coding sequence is TGTGCCAGCAGCCAAGACGGGCGGAACACCGGGGAGCTGTTTTTT.

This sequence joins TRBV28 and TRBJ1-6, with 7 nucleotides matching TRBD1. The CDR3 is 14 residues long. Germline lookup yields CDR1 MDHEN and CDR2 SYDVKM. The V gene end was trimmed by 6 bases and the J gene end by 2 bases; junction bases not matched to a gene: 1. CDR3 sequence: CASRDRAYNSPLHF. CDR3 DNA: TGTGCCAGCAGAGACAGGGCCTATAATTCACCCCTCCACTTT. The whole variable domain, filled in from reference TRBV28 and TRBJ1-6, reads DVKVTQSSRYLVKRTGEKVFLECVQDMDHENMFWYRQDPGLGLRLIYFSYDVKMKEKGDIPEGYSVSREKKERFSLILESASTNQTSMYLCASRDRAYNSPLHFGNGTRLTVT.

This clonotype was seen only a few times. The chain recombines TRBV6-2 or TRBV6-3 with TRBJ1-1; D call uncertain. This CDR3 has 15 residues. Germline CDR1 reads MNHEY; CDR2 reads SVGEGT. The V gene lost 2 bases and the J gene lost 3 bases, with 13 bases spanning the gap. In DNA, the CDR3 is TGTGCCAGCAGTTACCCGGGTGACTGGGACACTGAAGCTTTCTTT. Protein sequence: CASSYPGDWDTEAFF.

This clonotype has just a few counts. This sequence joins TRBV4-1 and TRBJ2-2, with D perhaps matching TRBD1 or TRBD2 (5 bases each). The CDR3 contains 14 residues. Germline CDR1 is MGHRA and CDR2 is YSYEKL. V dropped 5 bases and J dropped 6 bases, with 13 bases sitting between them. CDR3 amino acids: CASSSGTPAGELFF. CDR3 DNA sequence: TGCGCCAGCAGCTCCGGGACCCCGGCCGGGGAGCTGTTTTTT.